This T cell receptor (beta chain) originates from a study of blood T cell repertoires in COVID-19. Overall study context: Acute-phase and convalescent COVID-19 samples originated in the United States, Italy and Spain. PBMCs, B-cell-depleted T cells, or T cells provided the cDNA or gDNA that made up the material.

Per the authors' pipeline: Amplification with reference gene primers provided the estimates of nucleated cell counts. The protocol was immunoSEQ multiplex PCR, while the TCRdb copy is restricted to in-frame clones and leaves out a portion. That table gives V, J and clone size, and the DNA gave D and trimming. The sample holds under 350,000 clones, roughly 83% seen once. The origin of this receptor is a man in his fifties or sixties who had recovered from COVID-19. Source material: peripheral blood.

This CDR3 reads CASSPTGVTGELFF. In DNA, the CDR3 is TGTGCCAGCAGCCCGACAGGGGTCACCGGGGAGCTGTTTTTT. The rearrangement joins TRBV7-8 to TRBJ2-2; 8 bases match TRBD1. The germline CDR1 and CDR2 sequences are SGHVS and FQNEAQ. CDR3 size: 14 residues. After removal of 5 bases from V and 4 bases from J, the junction contained 3 bases not matched to a gene.